This TCR beta chain appears in the sequencing data of a study of control samples from healthy donors and cancer patients. V was pared by 8 bases and J by 1 base, with 14 bases between. The CDR3 totals 13 residues. From germline, CDR1 is SQVTM and CDR2 ANQGSEA. Repertoires were generated with immunoSEQ multiplex PCR, while TCRdb's copy carries only in-frame clones and drops some. The profile covers around 92,000 clones, with roughly four fifths appearing a single time and 2% to 2.5% taken by the ten largest. The V call is TRBV29-1, the J call TRBJ1-1, with D possibly matching TRBD1 (6 bases). The receptor's source is a man aged 60 to 69 in good health. Input material: blood. The CDR3: CSYISQGNTEAFF. The CDR3 bases are TGCAGCTACATCTCACAGGGGAACACTGAAGCTTTCTTT.